The source of this T cell receptor beta chain is a study of response to subunit inactivated influenza vaccine. In TCRdb, the RT-PCR reads were re-called with MiXCR into one record per CDR3 protein. Among roughly 150,000 distinct CDR3 sequences, approximately 11% were seen once, and the ten largest hold 9.5% to 15%. Germline V gene sequence: CDR1 SGHKS, CDR2 YYEKEE (reference sequence). This CDR3 region has 13 residues. The germline V and J ends were trimmed by 0 bases and 8 bases, with 11 bases remaining between them. The table lists this clonotype with a few counts. The chain links TRBV5-5 to TRBJ1-2; the D gene is possibly TRBD1 (6 bases). The TCR originated in a man in his fifties or sixties who received an inactivated influenza vaccine. Sequences were derived from non-naive T cells sorted from PBMCs, sampled about 40 days after vaccination. CDR3 region: CASSLDWDKGYTF. Here the CDR3 DNA reads TGTGCCAGCAGCTTGGATTGGGACAAGGGCTACACCTTC. Complete variable domain (other parts from reference TRBV5-5 and TRBJ1-2): DAGVTQSPTHLIKTRGQQVTLRCSPISGHKSVSWYQQVLGQGPQFIFQYYEKEERGRGNFPDRFSARQFPNYSSELNVNALLLGDSALYLCASSLDWDKGYTFGSGTRLTVV.